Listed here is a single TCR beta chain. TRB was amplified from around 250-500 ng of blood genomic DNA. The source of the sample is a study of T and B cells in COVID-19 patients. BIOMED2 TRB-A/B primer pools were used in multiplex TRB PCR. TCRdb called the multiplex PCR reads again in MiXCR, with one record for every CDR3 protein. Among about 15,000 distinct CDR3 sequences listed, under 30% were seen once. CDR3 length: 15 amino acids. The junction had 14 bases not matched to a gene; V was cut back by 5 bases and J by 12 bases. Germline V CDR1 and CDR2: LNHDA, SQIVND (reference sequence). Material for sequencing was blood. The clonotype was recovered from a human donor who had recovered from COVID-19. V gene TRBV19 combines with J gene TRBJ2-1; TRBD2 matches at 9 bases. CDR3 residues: CASSFPTSGTGGQFF. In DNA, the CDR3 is TGTGCCAGTAGTTTCCCGACTAGCGGCACGGGGGGGCAGTTCTTC.